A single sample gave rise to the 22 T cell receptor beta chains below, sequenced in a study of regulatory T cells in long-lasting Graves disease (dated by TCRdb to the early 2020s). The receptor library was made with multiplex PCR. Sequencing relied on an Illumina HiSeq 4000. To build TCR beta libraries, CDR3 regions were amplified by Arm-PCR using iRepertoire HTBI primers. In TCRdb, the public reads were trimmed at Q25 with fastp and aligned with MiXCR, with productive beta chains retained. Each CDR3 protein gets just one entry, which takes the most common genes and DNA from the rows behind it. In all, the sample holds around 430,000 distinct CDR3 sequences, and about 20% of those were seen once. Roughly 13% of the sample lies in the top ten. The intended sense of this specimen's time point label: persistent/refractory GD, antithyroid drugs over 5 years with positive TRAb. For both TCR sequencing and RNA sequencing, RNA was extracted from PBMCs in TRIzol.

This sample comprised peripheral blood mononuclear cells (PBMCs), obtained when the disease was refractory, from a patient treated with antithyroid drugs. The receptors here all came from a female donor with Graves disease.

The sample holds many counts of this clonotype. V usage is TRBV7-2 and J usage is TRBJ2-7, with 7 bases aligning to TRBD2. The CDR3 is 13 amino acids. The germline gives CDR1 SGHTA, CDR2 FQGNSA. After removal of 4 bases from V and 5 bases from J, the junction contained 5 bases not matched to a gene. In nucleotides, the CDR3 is TGTGCCAGCAGCTCACTAGCGATCGACGAGCAGTACTTC. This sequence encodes CASSSLAIDEQYF.

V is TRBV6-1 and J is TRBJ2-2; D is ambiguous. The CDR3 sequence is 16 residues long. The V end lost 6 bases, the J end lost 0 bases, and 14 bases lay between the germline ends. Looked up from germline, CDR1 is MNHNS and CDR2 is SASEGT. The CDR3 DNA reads TGTGCCAGCAGCCGACCCCTTGTTACGAACACCGGGGAGCTGTTTTTT. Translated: CASSRPLVTNTGELFF.

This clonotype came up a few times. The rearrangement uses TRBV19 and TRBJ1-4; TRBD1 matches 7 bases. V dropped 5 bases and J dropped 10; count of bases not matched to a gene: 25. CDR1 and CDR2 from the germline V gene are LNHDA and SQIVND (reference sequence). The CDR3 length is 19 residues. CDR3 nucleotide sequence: TGTGCCAGTAGTCCTATACCTCCGGGACAGTGGATTCCGTCCGGAAAACTGTTTTTT. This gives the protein CASSPIPPGQWIPSGKLFF.

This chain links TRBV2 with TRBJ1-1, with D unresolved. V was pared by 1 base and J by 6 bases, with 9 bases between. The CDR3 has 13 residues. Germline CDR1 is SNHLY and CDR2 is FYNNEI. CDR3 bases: TGTGCCAGCAGTGAAGATAGGAGCTCTGAAGCTTTCTTT. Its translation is CASSEDRSSEAFF. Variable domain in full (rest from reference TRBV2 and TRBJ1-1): EPEVTQTPSHQVTQMGQEVILRCVPISNHLYFYWYRQILGQKVEFLVSFYNNEISEKSEIFDDQFSVERPDGSNFTLKIRSTKLEDSAMYFCASSEDRSSEAFFGQGTRLTVV.

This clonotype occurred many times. This CDR3 is CASQGPSGYTF. DNA for the CDR3: TGTGCCTCACAGGGGCCCAGTGGCTACACCTTC. The chain is built from TRBV12-3 or TRBV12-4 and TRBJ1-2; 7 bases map to TRBD1. V gave up 11 bases and J gave up 7 bases; unmatched junction bases: 7. This CDR3 is 11 amino acids long.

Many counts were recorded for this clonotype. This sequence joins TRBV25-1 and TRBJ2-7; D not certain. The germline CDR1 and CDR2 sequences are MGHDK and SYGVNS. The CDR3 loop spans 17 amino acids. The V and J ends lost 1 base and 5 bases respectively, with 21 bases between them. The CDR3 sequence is CASSESRPHLRVDEQYF. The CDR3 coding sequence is TGTGCCAGCAGTGAATCTAGGCCCCACCTAAGGGTCGACGAGCAGTACTTC.

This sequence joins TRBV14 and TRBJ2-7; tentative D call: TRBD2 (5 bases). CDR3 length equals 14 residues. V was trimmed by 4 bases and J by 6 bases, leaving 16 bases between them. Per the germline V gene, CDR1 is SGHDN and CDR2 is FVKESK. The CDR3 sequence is CASSLLAGIGEQYF. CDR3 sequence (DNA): TGTGCCAGCAGCCTTCTAGCAGGAATCGGCGAGCAGTACTTC.

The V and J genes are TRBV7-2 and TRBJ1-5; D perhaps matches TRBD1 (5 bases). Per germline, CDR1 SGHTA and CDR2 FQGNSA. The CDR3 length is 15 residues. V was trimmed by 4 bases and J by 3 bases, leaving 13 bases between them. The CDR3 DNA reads TGTGCCAGCAGCTCCTTACCGGGGCCCAATCAGCCCCAGCATTTT. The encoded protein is CASSSLPGPNQPQHF.

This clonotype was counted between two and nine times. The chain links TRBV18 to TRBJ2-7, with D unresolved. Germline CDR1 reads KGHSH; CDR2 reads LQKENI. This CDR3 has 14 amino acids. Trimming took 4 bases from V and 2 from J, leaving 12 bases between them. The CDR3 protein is CASSRQDPTYEQYF. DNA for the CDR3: TGTGCCAGCTCACGGCAGGATCCTACCTACGAGCAGTACTTC.

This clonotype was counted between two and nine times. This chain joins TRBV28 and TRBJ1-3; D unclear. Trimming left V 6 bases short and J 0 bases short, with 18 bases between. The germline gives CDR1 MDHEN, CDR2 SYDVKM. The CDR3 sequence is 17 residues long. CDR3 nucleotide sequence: TGTGCCAGCAGCCAAGGTCCGCGGGGAGACTCTGGAAACACCATATATTTT. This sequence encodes CASSQGPRGDSGNTIYF.

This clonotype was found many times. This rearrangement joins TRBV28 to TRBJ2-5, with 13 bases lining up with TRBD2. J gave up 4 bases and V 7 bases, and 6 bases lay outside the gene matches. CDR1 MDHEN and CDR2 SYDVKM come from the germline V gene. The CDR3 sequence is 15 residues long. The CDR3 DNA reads TGTGCCAGCACTAGGACTAGCGGGAGTACAGAGACCCAGTACTTC. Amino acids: CASTRTSGSTETQYF.

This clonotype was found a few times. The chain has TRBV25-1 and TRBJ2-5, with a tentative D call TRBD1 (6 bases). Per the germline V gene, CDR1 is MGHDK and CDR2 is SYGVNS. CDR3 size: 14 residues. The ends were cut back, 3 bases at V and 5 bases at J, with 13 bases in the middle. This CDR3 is CASSDSGAIETQYF. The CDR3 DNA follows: TGTGCCAGCAGTGACTCAGGGGCAATCGAGACCCAGTACTTC.

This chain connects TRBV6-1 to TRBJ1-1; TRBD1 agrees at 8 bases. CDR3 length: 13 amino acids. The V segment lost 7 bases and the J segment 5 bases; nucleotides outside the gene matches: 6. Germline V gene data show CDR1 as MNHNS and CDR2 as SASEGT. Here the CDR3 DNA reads TGTGCCAGCATACCGACAGGGGTGACTGAAGCTTTCTTT. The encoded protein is CASIPTGVTEAFF.

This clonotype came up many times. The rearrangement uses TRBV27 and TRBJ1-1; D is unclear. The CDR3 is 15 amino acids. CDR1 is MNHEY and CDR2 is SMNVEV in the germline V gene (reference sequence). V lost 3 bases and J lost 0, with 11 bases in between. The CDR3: CASSLSGFMNTEAFF. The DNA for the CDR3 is TGTGCCAGCAGTTTGTCGGGGTTCATGAACACTGAAGCTTTCTTT.

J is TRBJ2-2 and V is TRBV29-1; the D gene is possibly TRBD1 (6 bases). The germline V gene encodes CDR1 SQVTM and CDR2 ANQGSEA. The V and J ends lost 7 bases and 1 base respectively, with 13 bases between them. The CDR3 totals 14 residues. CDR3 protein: CSAEGGLNTGELFF. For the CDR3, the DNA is TGCAGCGCCGAAGGGGGTTTGAACACCGGGGAGCTGTTTTTT.

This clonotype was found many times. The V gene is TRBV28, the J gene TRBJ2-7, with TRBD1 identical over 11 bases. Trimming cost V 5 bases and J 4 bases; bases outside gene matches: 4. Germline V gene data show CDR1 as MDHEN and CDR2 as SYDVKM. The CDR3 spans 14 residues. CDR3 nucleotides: TGTGCCAGCAGTGCGGGACAGGGGGTGTACGAGCAGTACTTC. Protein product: CASSAGQGVYEQYF.

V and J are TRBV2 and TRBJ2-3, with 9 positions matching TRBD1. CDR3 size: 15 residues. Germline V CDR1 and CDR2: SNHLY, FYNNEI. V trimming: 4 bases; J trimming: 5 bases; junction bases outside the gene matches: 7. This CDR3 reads CASSAWDREEDTQYF. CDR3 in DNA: TGTGCCAGCAGTGCGTGGGACAGGGAGGAAGATACGCAGTATTTT.

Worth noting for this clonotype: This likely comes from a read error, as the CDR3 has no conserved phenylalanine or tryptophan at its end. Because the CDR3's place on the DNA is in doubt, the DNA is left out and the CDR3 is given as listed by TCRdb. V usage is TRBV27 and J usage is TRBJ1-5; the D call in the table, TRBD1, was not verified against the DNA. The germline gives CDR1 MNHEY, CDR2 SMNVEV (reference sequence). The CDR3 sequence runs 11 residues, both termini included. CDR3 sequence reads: CASSASFSDIV.

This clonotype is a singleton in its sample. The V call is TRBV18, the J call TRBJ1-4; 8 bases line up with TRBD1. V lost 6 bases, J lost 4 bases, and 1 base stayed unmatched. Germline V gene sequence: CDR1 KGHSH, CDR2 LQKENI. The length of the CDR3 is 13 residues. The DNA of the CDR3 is TGTGCCAGCTCGGGACAGGTTAATGAAAAACTGTTTTTT. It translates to CASSGQVNEKLFF.

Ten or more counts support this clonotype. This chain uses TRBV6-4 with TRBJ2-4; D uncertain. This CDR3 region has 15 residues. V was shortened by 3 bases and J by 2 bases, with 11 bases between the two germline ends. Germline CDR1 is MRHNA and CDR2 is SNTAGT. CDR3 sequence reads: CASSDSGWSKNIQYF. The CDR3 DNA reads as TGTGCCAGCAGTGATAGTGGATGGTCCAAAAACATTCAGTACTTC.

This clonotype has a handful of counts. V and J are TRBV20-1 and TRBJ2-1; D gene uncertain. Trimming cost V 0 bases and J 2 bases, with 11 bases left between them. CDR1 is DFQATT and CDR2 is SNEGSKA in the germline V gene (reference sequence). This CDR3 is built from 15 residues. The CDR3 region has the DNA TGCAGTGCTAGAGAGGGCAGTCTTCCCTACAATGAGCAGTTCTTC. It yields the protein CSAREGSLPYNEQFF.

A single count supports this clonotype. The CDR3 DNA sequence: TGTGCCAGCTCACCTGGGAAGGGGGATGGCTACACCTTC. It yields the protein CASSPGKGDGYTF. V is TRBV18 and J is TRBJ1-2; D is perhaps TRBD1 (6 bases). The CDR3 spans 13 residues. Germline V lookup: CDR1 KGHSH, CDR2 LQKENI. V gave up 3 bases and J gave up 6 bases, with 11 bases separating them.